The entry below gives a single T cell receptor (beta chain) sequence along with its context. Random-hexamer reverse transcription was applied to about 0.5 to 1 ug RNA. TCRdb processed the immunoSEQ multiplex PCR reads anew with MiXCR; each CDR3 protein has one entry. The sample lists about 400,000 distinct CDR3 sequences, 85% to 90% occurring once. This record comes from a study of CD8 T cells in Susac syndrome. The length of the CDR3 is 13 residues. Germline CDR1 is LGHDT and CDR2 is YNNKEL (reference sequence). V lost 4 bases and J lost 4, with 10 bases in between. Sequenced: CD8+ T cells from PBMCs. The clonotype comes from a human donor with multiple sclerosis. The rearrangement uses TRBV3-1 and TRBJ1-2; D is unclear. In DNA, the CDR3 is TGTGCCAGCAGCCCCGGGATGGCCTATGGCTACACCTTC. It encodes CASSPGMAYGYTF.